This T cell receptor beta chain was found in a study of PD-1 blockade in classical Hodgkin lymphoma. Time point given: cycle 4 day 1 (C4D1), after 6 weeks of nivolumab. Each patient's relapse followed autologous stem cell transplantation, and brentuximab vedotin exposure varied. Best response was recorded as complete response, partial response or progressive disease. Assay used: immunoSEQ multiplex PCR; TCRdb lists only in-frame clones, some missing. The sample carries about 39,000 clones, around 80% recorded once. To note about this clone: As yet, its antigen is unknown. Germline is not matched at one junction end, which may reflect a read error.

The study's findings and limits: The study found complete responders had baseline diversity similar to newly diagnosed patients. Significantly greater TCR diversity emerged by C4D1 in CD4+ cells but not CD8+ cells.

Germline values: CDR1 KGHSH, CDR2 LQKENI. The CDR3 consists of 11 residues. The sequence derives from a human donor with classical Hodgkin lymphoma. The rearrangement joins TRBV18 to TRBJ2-5; no clear D gene. The specimen comprised peripheral blood mononuclear cells (PBMCs), sampled before the fourth cycle of nivolumab. CDR3 sequence: CASSPQETQYF. CDR3 DNA: TGTGCCAGCTCCCCACAAGAGACCCAGTACTTC.